This entry is about one T cell receptor beta chain. The antigen is not known. This entry is derived from a study of cytomegalovirus exposure and HLA in healthy donors. Study-wide points: There were several of the most significant clusters that appeared linked to common viral pathogens in a later analysis.

This CDR3 has 16 residues. J gave up 2 bases and V 4 bases, and 10 bases lay outside the gene matches. Germline CDR1 is SGHRS and CDR2 is YFSETQ. The PCR made use of 60 Vbeta and 13 Jbeta primers. Produced via immunoSEQ multiplex PCR; TCRdb's table is partial and in-frame only. Among 150,000 to 200,000 clones, 75% to 90% were seen once, and the ten largest hold 0.96%. The rearrangement uses TRBV5-1 and TRBJ2-7; 9 bases map to TRBD2. The source is a girl aged 2 to 10 in good health and CMV-seropositive. The sample was PBMCs. CDR3 DNA: TGCGCCAGCAGCGGGGGGGGAGCGGGAGGTCCCTACGAGCAGTACTTC. It is translated as CASSGGGAGGPYEQYF.